This TCR beta chain was sequenced during a study of OX40 agonist ivuxolimab in advanced cancers. Study-wide context: Antecedent anti-PD-1, anti-PD-L1 or anti-CTLA-4 therapy was permissible, with about 39% having received some. Overall study results and limits: Expanded clones were, on average, more numerous among CD8+ T cells than CD4+. At 0.1 to 3.0 mg/kg, clonal expansion of CD4+ and CD8+ blood T cells had occurred by week 6.

A remark on this clone: Its antigen is undetermined.

Clones were read by immunoSEQ multiplex PCR, and TCRdb kept only the in-frame ones, dropping some. The sample has tens of thousands of clones, approximately 90% seen once. CDR3 size: 18 residues. Germline CDR1 MDHEN, CDR2 SYDVKM. With 3 bases removed from V and 1 base from J, the gap between germline ends came to 21 bases. This rearrangement joins TRBV28 to TRBJ1-1; D is unresolved. The receptor was derived from an adult with an advanced solid tumor such as melanoma, head and neck, liver or kidney cancer. The sequencing here drew on CD4+ or CD8+ T cells sorted from blood, taken in a trial of the OX40 agonist ivuxolimab. CDR3 loop: CASSFDAGSYRPNTEAFF. In nucleotides, the CDR3 is TGTGCCAGCAGTTTTGACGCCGGCTCGTATAGGCCGAACACTGAAGCTTTCTTT.